The 10 T cell receptor beta chains reported below all come from one sample, sequenced in a study of blood T cell repertoires in COVID-19. Generated by immunoSEQ multiplex PCR, the TCRdb table keeps only in-frame clones and is missing some. The table includes about 270,000 clones, roughly 86% detected once. Material: PBMCs or T cells enriched from blood (not recorded which). These TCRs come from a woman aged 18-29 years who had recovered from COVID-19.

The rearrangement links TRBV5-1 to TRBJ1-4, with 7 bases identical to TRBD1. Unmatched junction bases numbered 4, after V lost 0 bases and J lost 8 bases. CDR3 length equals 14 residues. Per the germline V gene, CDR1 is SGHRS and CDR2 is YFSETQ. The CDR3 DNA sequence: TGCGCCAGCAGCTTGGTGCCAGGGGGAGAAAAACTGTTTTTT. It specifies CASSLVPGGEKLFF.

The CDR3 DNA is TGTGCCAGTAGTAGCGGGGGAACTAGCACAGATACGCAGTATTTT. It translates to CASSSGGTSTDTQYF. The chain joins TRBV19 to TRBJ2-3; 7 nucleotides agree with TRBD2. The CDR3 runs 15 residues. V shed 4 bases and J 0 bases; nucleotides not matched to a gene: 4. Per the germline V gene, CDR1 is LNHDA and CDR2 is SQIVND (reference sequence).

The chain links TRBV11-2 to TRBJ2-5, with 10 nucleotides matching TRBD2. Germline lookup yields CDR1 SGHAT and CDR2 FQNNGV. The length of the CDR3 is 16 residues. V shed 3 bases and J 4 bases; nucleotides not matched to a gene: 8. The CDR3 loop is CASSFTSGAAPETQYF. CDR3 bases: TGTGCCAGCAGCTTTACTAGCGGGGCCGCACCAGAGACCCAGTACTTC. The whole variable domain, remainder taken from reference TRBV11-2 and TRBJ2-5, is EAGVAQSPRYKIIEKRQSVAFWCNPISGHATLYWYQQILGQGPKLLIQFQNNGVVDDSQLPKDRFSAERLKGVDSTLKIQPAKLEDSAVYLCASSFTSGAAPETQYFGPGTRLLVL.

A single count supports this clone. The chain employs TRBV6-5 and TRBJ2-3, with TRBD2 matching over 12 bases. CDR1 and CDR2 from the germline V gene are MNHEY and SVGAGI. V was pared by 5 bases and J by 7 bases, with 4 bases of the junction left unmatched. The CDR3 length is 14 residues. CDR3: CASSPSGRANTQYF. The DNA of the CDR3 is TGTGCCAGCAGTCCTAGCGGGAGGGCCAATACGCAGTATTTT.

In its sample, this clone was seen once. The chain joins TRBV7-2 to TRBJ2-7; tentative D call: TRBD2 (8 bases). Trimming pared 1 base from V and 4 bases from J, leaving 14 bases between. This CDR3 comprises 15 residues. Germline V lookup: CDR1 SGHTA, CDR2 FQGNSA. The CDR3: CASSLVAGQTYEQYF. The DNA of the CDR3 is TGTGCCAGCAGCTTAGTAGCGGGACAGACTTACGAGCAGTACTTC.

The sample holds one count of this clone. V is TRBV7-2 and J is TRBJ1-5; 9 bases align to TRBD1. This CDR3 is 15 amino acids long. J gave up 2 bases and V 4 bases, and 3 bases lay outside the gene matches. Germline-derived CDR1 and CDR2 are SGHTA and FQGNSA. This CDR3 reads CASSYTGGGNQPQHF. The DNA for the CDR3 is TGTGCCAGCAGCTACACAGGGGGCGGCAATCAGCCCCAGCATTTT. The full variable domain, completed using reference TRBV7-2 and TRBJ1-5, is GAGVSQSPSNKVTEKGKDVELRCDPISGHTALYWYRQSLGQGLEFLIYFQGNSAPDKSGLPSDRFSAERTGGSVSTLTIQRTQQEDSAVYLCASSYTGGGNQPQHFGDGTRLSIL.

The chain couples TRBV7-9 to TRBJ2-3, with 8 bases lining up with TRBD1. Germline trimming cut 11 bases from V and 0 bases from J; bases unmatched to any gene: 19. This CDR3 has 18 residues. Per germline, CDR1 SEHNR and CDR2 FQNEAQ (reference sequence). CDR3 residues: CAGARSLGQGLSTDTQYF. For the CDR3, the DNA is TGTGCCGGAGCACGGTCTTTAGGACAGGGCCTTAGCACAGATACGCAGTATTTT.

The chain joins TRBV1 to TRBJ1-2; no check of the table's D call, TRBD1, against the DNA was made. TRBV1 is given as a pseudogene. The CDR3 runs to 14 residues. CDR3 sequence (DNA): TGCACCAGCAGCCACAGGGTATCCGACTATGGCTACACCTTC. This codes for CTSSHRVSDYGYTF.

This clone has just one count. The chain has TRBV7-2 and TRBJ2-3; TRBD2 aligns across 10 bases. J gave up 7 bases and V 5 bases, and 6 bases lay outside the gene matches. CDR1 and CDR2 (germline): SGHTA, FQGNSA. This CDR3 region has 14 residues. CDR3 DNA: TGTGCCAGCAGCCGGACTAGCGGCCCAAATACGCAGTATTTT. Protein product: CASSRTSGPNTQYF.

The chain has TRBV2 and TRBJ1-1, with TRBD1 as a possible D gene (5 bases). Germline assignment: CDR1 SNHLY and CDR2 FYNNEI. This CDR3 is built from 10 residues. Trimming removed 6 bases from V and 6 bases from J, with 5 bases in between. The CDR3, as DNA: TGTGCCAGCAGAGGGGCTGAAGCTTTCTTT. This encodes CASRGAEAFF.